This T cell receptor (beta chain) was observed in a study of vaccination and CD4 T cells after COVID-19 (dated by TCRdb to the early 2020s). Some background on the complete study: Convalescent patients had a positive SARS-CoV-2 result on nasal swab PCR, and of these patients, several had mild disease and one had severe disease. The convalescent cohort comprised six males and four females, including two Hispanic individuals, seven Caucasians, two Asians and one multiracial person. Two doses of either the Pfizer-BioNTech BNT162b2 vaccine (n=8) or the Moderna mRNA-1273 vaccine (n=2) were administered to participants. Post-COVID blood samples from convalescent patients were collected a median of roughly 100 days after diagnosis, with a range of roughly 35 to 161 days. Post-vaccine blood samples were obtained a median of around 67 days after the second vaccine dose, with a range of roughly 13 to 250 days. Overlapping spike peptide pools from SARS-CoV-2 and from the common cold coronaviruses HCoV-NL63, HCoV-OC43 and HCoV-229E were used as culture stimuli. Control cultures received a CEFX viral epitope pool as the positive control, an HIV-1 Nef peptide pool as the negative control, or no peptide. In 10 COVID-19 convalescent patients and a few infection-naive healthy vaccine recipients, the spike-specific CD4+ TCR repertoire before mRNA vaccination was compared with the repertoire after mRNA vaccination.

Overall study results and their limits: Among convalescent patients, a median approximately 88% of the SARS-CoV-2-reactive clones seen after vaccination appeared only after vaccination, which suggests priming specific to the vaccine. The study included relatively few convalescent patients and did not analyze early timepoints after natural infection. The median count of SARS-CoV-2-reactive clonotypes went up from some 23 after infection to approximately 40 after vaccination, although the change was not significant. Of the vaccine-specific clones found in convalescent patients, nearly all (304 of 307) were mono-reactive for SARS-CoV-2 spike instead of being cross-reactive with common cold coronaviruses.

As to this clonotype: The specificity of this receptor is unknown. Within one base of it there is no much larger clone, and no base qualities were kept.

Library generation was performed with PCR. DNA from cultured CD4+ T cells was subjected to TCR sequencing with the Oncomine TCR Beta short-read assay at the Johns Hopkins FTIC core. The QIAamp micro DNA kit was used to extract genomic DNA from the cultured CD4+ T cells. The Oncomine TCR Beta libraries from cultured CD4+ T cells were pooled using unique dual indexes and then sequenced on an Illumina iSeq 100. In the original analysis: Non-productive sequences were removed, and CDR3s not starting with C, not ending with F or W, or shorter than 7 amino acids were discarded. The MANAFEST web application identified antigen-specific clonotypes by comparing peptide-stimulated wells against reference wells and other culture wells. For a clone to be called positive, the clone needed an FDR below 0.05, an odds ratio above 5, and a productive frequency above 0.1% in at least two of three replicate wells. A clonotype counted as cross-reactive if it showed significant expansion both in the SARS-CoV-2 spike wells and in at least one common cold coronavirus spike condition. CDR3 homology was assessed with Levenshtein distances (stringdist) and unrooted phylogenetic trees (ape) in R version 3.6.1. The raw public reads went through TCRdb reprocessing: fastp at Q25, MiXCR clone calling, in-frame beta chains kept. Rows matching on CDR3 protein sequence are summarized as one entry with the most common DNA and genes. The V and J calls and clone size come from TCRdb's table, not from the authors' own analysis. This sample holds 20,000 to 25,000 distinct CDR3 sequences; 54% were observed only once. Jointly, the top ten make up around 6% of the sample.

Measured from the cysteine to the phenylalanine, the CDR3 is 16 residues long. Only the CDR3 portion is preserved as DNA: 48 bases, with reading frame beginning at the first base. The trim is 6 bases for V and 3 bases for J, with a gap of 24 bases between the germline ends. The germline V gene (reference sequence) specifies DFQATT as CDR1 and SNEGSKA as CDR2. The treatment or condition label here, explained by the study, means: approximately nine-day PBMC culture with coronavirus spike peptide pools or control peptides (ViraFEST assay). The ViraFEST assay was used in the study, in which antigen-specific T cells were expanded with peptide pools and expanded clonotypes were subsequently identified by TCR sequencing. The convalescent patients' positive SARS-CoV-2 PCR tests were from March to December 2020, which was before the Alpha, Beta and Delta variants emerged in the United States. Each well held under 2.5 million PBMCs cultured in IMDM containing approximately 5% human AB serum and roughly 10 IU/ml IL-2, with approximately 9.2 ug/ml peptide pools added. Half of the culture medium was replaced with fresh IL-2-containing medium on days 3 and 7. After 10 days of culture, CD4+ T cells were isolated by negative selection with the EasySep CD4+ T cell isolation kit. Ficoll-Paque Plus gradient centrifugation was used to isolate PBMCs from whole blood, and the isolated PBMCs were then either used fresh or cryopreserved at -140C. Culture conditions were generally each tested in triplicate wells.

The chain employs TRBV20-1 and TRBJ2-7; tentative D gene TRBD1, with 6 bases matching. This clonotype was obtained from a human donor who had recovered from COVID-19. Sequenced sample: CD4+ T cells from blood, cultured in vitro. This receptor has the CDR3 CSAISSVRGSLYEQYF. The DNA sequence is TGCAGTGCCATAAGCTCCGTGAGGGGGAGTCTCTACGAGCAGTACTTC.